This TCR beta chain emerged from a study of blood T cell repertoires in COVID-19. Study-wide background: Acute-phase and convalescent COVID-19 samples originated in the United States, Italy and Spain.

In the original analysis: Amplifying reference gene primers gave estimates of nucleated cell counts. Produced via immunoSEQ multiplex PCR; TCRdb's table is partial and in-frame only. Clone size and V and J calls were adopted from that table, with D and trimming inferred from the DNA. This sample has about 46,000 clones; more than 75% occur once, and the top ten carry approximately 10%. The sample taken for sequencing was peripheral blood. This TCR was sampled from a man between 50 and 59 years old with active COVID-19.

The CDR3 here is CASSISVLAVGEQYF. The CDR3 DNA reads TGTGCCAGTAGTATAAGCGTCCTAGCGGTGGGCGAGCAGTACTTC. This rearrangement joins TRBV19 to TRBJ2-7, with 7 bases matching TRBD2. This CDR3 has 15 amino acids. The trim removed 2 bases at V and 6 bases at J, leaving 10 bases unmatched. Germline V gives CDR1 LNHDA, CDR2 SQIVND (reference sequence).